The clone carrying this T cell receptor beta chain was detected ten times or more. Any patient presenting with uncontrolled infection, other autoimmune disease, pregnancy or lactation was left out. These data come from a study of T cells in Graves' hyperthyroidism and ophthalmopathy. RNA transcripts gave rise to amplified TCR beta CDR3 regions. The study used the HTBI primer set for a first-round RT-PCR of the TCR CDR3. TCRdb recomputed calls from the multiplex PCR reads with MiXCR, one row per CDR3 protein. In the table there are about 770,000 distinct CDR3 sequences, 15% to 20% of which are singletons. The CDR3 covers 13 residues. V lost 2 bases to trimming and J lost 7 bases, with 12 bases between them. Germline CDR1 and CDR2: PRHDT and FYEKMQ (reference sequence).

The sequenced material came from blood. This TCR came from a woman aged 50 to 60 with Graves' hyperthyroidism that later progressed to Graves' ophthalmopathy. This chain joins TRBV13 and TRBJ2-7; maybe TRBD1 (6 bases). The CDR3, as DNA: TGTGCCAGCAGCTTACCCTCAGGGGAGGAGCAGTACTTC. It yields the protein CASSLPSGEEQYF.